The 6 T cell receptor beta chains below were found in one sample sequenced in a study of shared clonotypes between healthy human individuals. Profiled with immunoSEQ multiplex PCR; TCRdb holds only in-frame clones, not every one. Here the sample spans 470,000 or so clones, approximately 80% being singletons. Sequencing was carried out using PBMCs. The origin of the receptors is a woman aged 40-49 years in good health. Some clones in this sample may be carry-over from other donors' samples.

The chain combines TRBV7-2 with TRBJ2-5; 9 bases align to TRBD1. The CDR3 contains 15 residues. Per the germline V gene, CDR1 is SGHTA and CDR2 is FQGNSA. Unmatched junction bases numbered 3, after V lost 2 bases and J lost 2 bases. In DNA form, the CDR3 reads TGTGCCAGCAGCTTAACAGGGGGCCCACAAGAGACCCAGTACTTC. It is translated as CASSLTGGPQETQYF.

V usage is TRBV5-5 and J usage is TRBJ2-7; 11 nucleotides line up with TRBD2. The CDR3 consists of 14 residues. CDR1 and CDR2 from the germline V gene are SGHKS and YYEKEE (reference sequence). V shed 4 bases and J 4 bases; nucleotides not matched to a gene: 4. The CDR3 loop reads CASSLAGGGYEQYF. CDR3 sequence (DNA): TGTGCCAGCAGCCTAGCGGGAGGTGGGTACGAGCAGTACTTC.

This chain uses TRBV9 with TRBJ2-6; perhaps TRBD1 as D (5 bases). Trimming took 4 bases from V and 0 from J, leaving 11 bases between them. Germline V gene data show CDR1 as SGDLS and CDR2 as YYNGEE. The CDR3 totals 16 residues. CDR3 region: CASSTHRRSGANVLTF. CDR3 coding DNA: TGTGCCAGCAGCACCCACAGGCGCTCTGGGGCCAACGTCCTGACTTTC.

The chain employs TRBV11-2 and TRBJ1-3, with TRBD1 matching over 8 bases. The germline V gene encodes CDR1 SGHAT and CDR2 FQNNGV. The CDR3 is 14 amino acids. Trimming removed 5 bases from V and 2 bases from J; junction bases left unmatched: 2. This chain's CDR3 is CASSQDRAGNTIYF. Written as DNA, the CDR3 is TGTGCCAGCAGCCAGGACAGGGCTGGAAACACCATATATTTT. The variable domain in full, with the rest retrieved from reference TRBV11-2 and TRBJ1-3, is EAGVAQSPRYKIIEKRQSVAFWCNPISGHATLYWYQQILGQGPKLLIQFQNNGVVDDSQLPKDRFSAERLKGVDSTLKIQPAKLEDSAVYLCASSQDRAGNTIYFGEGSWLTVV.

The genes are TRBV28 and TRBJ1-2, with a possible D match to TRBD1 (6 bases). This CDR3 is built from 12 residues. The ends were cut back, 6 bases at V and 8 bases at J, with 13 bases in the middle. Germline CDR1 and CDR2: MDHEN and SYDVKM. CDR3 coding DNA: TGTGCCAGCAGGACAGGCGGGGAAGGCTACACCTTC. Encoded protein: CASRTGGEGYTF.

This chain uses TRBV11-3 with TRBJ2-2; TRBD2 agrees at 8 bases. Germline V gene lookup returns CDR1 SGHNT and CDR2 YENEEA. The trim removed 1 base at V and 4 bases at J, leaving 5 bases unmatched. This CDR3 has 16 amino acids. The CDR3 region is CASSLATSASTGELFF. CDR3 bases: TGTGCCAGCAGCTTAGCGACTAGCGCGTCCACCGGGGAGCTGTTTTTT.